These T cell receptor beta chains were read from a single sample in a study of T cell responses to AZD1222 COVID-19 vaccine. Profiling relied on immunoSEQ multiplex PCR, and the TCRdb table lists in-frame clones only, not all of them. The sample contains some 150,000 clones, around 90% of which appear only once. The material was peripheral blood, obtained on day 0 of AZD1222 vaccination. The receptor source for this set is an adult in good health. Each CDR3 is given with its conserved first and last residue. The order of the fields is CDR3 DNA, CDR3 protein, D gene, J gene, clone size, V gene. D genes are given only for firm matches. Where a row states a size, it is once, few, many or the class of an expanded clone; other rows omit it.

TGTGCCAGCAGAGCTAGCGGGAGCGTTGCAGAGACCCAGTACTTC	CASRASGSVAETQYF	TRBD2	TRBJ2-5	.	TRBV7-8
TGTGCCAGCAGCTCAAGCAGGGGGGATCCCAATGGCTACACCTTC	CASSSSRGDPNGYTF	TRBD1	TRBJ1-2	.	TRBV7-8
TGTGCCAGTAGTGAACGGGAGCTGTACGAGCAGTACTTC	CASSERELYEQYF	.	TRBJ2-7	.	TRBV28
TGCAGCGGGCGCGGGGGGACCTACAATGAGCAGTTCTTC	CSGRGGTYNEQFF	TRBD2	TRBJ2-1	.	TRBV29-1
TGTGCCAGCAGCGGCCAGGGTCCCGGAAACACCATATATTTT	CASSGQGPGNTIYF	.	TRBJ1-3	.	TRBV9
TGTGCCAGCAGCGCGGCGACTGGGTCGATGGAGACCCAGTACTTC	CASSAATGSMETQYF	.	TRBJ2-5	.	TRBV9
TGTGCCAGCGCTTGGAGGCCGGGAGAGGGCTACACCTTC	CASAWRPGEGYTF	.	TRBJ1-2	.	TRBV19
TGTGCCAGCAGCGTAGGAGCCTCTCCGAGCTCCTATAATTCACCCCTCCACTTT	CASSVGASPSSYNSPLHF	.	TRBJ1-6	once	TRBV9
TGTGCCACCTCAAGTCTCTATGGCTACACCTTC	CATSSLYGYTF	.	TRBJ1-2	.	TRBV10-3
TGTGCCAGCAGTCCCACCCCGGGCAGACTTAACTATGGCTACACCTTC	CASSPTPGRLNYGYTF	.	TRBJ1-2	.	TRBV7-2
TGTGCCAGCAGCCTGAGGGACGGCGTCTATGGCTACACCTTC	CASSLRDGVYGYTF	.	TRBJ1-2	.	TRBV7-2
TGTGCCAGCAGCCAAGGATCCCTGACGGCAGATACGCAGTATTTT	CASSQGSLTADTQYF	.	TRBJ2-3	few	TRBV3-1/TRBV3-2
TGTGCCAGTAGTATAATACCCCAAGAGACCCAGTACTTC	CASSIIPQETQYF	.	TRBJ2-5	.	TRBV19
TGTGCCAGCAGCTCAGTGTACAGGGGCCCTAATGAAAAACTGTTTTTT	CASSSVYRGPNEKLFF	TRBD1	TRBJ1-4	.	TRBV7-8